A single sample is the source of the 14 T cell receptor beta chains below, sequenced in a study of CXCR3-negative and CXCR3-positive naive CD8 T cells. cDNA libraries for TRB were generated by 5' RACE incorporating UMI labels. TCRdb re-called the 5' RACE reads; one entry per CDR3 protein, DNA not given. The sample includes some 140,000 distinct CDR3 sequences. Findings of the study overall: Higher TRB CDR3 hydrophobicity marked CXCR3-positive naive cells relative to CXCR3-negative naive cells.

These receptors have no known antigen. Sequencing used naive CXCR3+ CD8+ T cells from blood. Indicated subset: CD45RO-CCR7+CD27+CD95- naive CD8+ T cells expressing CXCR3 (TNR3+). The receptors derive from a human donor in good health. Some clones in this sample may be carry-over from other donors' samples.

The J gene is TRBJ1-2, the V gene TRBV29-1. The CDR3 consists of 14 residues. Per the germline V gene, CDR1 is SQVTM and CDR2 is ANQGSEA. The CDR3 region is CSVENSGPNYGYTF.

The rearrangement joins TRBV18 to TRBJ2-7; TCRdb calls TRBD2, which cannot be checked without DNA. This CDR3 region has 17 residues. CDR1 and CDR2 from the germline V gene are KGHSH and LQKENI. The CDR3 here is CASSPAPSSGGPYEQYF.

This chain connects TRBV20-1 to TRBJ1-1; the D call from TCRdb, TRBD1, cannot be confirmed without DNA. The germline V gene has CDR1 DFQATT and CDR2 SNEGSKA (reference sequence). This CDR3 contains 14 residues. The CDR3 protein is CSARPGQGHTEAFF.

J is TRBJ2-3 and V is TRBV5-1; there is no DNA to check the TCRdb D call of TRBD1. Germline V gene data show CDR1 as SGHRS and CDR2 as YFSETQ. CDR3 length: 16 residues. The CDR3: CASSLVAGAPPDTQYF.

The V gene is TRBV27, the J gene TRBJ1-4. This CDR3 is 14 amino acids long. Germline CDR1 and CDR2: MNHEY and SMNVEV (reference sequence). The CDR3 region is CASSFGPLSGKLFF.

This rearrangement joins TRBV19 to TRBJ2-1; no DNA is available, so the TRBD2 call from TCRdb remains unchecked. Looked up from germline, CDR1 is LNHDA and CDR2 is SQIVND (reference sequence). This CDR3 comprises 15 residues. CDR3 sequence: CASSIVAGAGNEQFF.

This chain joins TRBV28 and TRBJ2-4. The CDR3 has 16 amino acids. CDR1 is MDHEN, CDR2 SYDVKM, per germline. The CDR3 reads CASSLYISGAKNIPYF.

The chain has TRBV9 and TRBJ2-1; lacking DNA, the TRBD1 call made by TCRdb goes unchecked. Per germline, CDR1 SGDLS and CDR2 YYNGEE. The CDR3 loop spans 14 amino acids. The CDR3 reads CASNGGLSYNEQFF.

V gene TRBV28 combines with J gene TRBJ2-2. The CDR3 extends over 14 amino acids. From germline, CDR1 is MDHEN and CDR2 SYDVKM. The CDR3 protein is CASSYYRNTGELFF.

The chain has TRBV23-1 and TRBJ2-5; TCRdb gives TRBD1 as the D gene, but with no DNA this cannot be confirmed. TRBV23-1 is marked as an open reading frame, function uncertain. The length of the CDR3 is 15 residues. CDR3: CASPTDGPPCETQYF.

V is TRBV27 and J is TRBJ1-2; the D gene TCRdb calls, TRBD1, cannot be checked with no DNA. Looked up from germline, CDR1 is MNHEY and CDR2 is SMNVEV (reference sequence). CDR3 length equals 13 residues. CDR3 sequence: CASSHGTTYGYTF.

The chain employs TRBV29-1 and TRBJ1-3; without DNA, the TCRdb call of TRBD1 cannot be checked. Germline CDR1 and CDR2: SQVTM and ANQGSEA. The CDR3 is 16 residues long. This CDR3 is CSVEQMDRMSGNTIYF.

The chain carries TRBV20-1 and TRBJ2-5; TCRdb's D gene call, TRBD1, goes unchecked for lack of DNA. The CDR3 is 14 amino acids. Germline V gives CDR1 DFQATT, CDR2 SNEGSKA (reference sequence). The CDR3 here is CSAHITGGGETQYF.

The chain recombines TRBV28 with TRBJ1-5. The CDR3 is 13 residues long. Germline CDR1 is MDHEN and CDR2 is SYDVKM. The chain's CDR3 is CASSLTGRGSQHF.